The T cell receptor (beta chain) under discussion was sequenced for a study of metastatic and nonmetastatic thyroid tumors. The overall study: The authors compared repertoires across blood and tumor or nodule tissue from malignant and benign thyroid patients. Study observations and caveats: As reported, TCR beta diversity in blood and tumor was significantly higher in malignant thyroid tumors than in benign nodules.

Per the authors' pipeline: Clinicopathological groups differed in CDR3, with these differences serving to build a distant-metastasis classifier for papillary thyroid cancer. MiXCR re-clonotyped the PCR reads for TCRdb. These V and J calls derive from TCRdb rather than the authors' analysis. The sample comprises about 8,000 clones, over 15% of which are singletons, and over 8.5% rests with the top ten. Trimming took off 5 bases at V and 4 bases at J, with 14 bases between the two ends. The CDR3 runs to 14 residues. Germline V gene sequence: CDR1 MNHEY, CDR2 SMNVEV (reference sequence). No patient had received any treatment before thyroid surgery. By share of the sample, this clone is medium-sized. Its antigen remains unidentified.

Sequencing input: adjacent normal tissue. This chain uses TRBV27 with TRBJ1-2, with D possibly TRBD1 on 6 matching bases. This clonotype was sampled from a female donor with papillary thyroid cancer or a benign thyroid nodule (not recorded which). Some clones in this sample may be carry-over from other donors' samples. The CDR3 spells CASSRVGGGYGYTF. CDR3 bases: TGTGCCAGCAGTCGTGTAGGGGGGGGCTATGGCTACACCTTC.